This record looks at one T cell receptor beta chain sequence and its context. This sample stems from a study of OX40 agonist ivuxolimab in advanced cancers. Assay: immunoSEQ multiplex PCR; the TCRdb copy retains only in-frame clones and omits some. The sample holds around 40,000 clones, roughly 80% seen once. This CDR3 comprises 14 residues. V lost 1 base to trimming and J lost 4 bases, with 11 bases between them. Germline CDR1 MNHNS, CDR2 SASEGT. The source material was CD4+ or CD8+ T cells sorted from blood, sampled in a trial of the OX40 agonist ivuxolimab. This TCR came from an adult with an advanced solid tumor such as melanoma, head and neck, liver or kidney cancer. The chain uses TRBV6-1 and TRBJ2-7, with D unclear. DNA of the CDR3: TGTGCCAGCAGTGAAGTGACGGATCGTTACGAGCAGTACTTC. It codes for CASSEVTDRYEQYF.